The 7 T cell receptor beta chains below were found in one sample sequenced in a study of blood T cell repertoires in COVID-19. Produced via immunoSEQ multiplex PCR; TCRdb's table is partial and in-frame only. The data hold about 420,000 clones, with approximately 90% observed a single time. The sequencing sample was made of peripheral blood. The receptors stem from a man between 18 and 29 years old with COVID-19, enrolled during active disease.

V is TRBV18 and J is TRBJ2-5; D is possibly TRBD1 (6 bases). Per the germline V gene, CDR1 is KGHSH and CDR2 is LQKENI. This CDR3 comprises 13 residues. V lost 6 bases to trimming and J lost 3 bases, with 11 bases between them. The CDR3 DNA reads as TGTGCCAGCTCCCGAGGACAGAAAGAGACCCAGTACTTC. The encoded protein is CASSRGQKETQYF.

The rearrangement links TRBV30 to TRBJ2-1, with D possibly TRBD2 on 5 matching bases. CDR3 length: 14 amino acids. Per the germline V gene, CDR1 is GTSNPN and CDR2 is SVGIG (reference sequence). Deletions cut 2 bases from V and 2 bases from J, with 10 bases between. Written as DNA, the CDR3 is TGTGCCTGGAGTCCGGGGTTCGCCTACAATGAGCAGTTCTTC. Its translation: CAWSPGFAYNEQFF.

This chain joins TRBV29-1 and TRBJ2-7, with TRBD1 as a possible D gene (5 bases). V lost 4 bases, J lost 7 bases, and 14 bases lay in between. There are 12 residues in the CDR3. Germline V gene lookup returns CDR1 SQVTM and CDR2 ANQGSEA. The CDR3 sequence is CSVVMQGWEQYF. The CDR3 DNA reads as TGCAGCGTTGTGATGCAGGGTTGGGAGCAGTACTTC.

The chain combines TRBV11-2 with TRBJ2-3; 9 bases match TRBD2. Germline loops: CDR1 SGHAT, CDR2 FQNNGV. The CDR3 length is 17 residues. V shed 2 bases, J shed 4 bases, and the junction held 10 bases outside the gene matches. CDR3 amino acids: CASSLTILAGAPDTQYF. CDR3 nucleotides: TGTGCCAGCAGCTTAACTATCTTAGCGGGAGCGCCAGATACGCAGTATTTT.

In DNA, the CDR3 is TGCGCCAGCAGGACGACAGGGAAAGCTTACGAGCAGTACTTC. Translated, it gives CASRTTGKAYEQYF. The chain links TRBV5-1 to TRBJ2-7, with 7 bases matching TRBD1. Germline trimming cut 5 bases from V and 4 bases from J; bases unmatched to any gene: 9. CDR1 and CDR2 from the germline V gene are SGHRS and YFSETQ. The CDR3 extends over 14 amino acids.

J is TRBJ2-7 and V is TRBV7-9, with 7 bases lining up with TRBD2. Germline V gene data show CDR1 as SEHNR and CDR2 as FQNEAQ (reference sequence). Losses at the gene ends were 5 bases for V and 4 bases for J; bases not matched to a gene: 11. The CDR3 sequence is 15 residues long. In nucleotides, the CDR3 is TGTGCCAGCAGCCCGGCGGTCGCGGGAGTTTACGAGCAGTACTTC. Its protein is CASSPAVAGVYEQYF.

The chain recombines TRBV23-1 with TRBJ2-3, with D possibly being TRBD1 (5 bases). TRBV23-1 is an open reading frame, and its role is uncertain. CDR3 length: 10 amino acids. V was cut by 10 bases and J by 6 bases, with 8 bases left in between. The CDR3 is CANSGDTQYF. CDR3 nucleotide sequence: TGCGCCAACTCAGGGGATACGCAGTATTTT.